This T cell receptor beta chain comes out of a study of T cell repertoires in cytomegalovirus infection. At the level of the study: Both CMV infection and a matching HLA type were indicated by public TCR beta signatures.

Study-wide points: Across the ex vivo response, the dominant clonotypes were HLA-C-restricted CMV-specific TCR beta clonotypes.

This clonotype has a count of ten or more. Its target is unknown. MiXCR was run by TCRdb on the reads, yielding one entry per CDR3 protein. The sample has more than 500,000 distinct CDR3 sequences; about 15% are singletons. The trim removed 2 bases at V and 4 bases at J, leaving 9 bases unmatched. The CDR3 extends over 16 amino acids. Germline V lookup: CDR1 ENHRY, CDR2 SYGVKD. The chain has TRBV10-3 and TRBJ2-7; 9 bases line up with TRBD2. The sample taken for sequencing was CD8+ T cells from PBMCs. The receptor's source is a human donor in good health (CMV status not recorded). Some clones in this sample may be carry-over from other donors' samples. CDR3 sequence (DNA): TGTGCCATCAGTGAGGCGAGTAGCGGGGGTAGTTACGAGCAGTACTTC. Translated, it gives CAISEASSGGSYEQYF.